These T cell receptor beta chains were read from a single sample in a study of T cells after yellow fever vaccination. TCRdb passed the 5' RACE reads through MiXCR, listing each CDR3 protein once. The data contain 300,000 to 350,000 distinct CDR3 sequences, approximately 3.9% of them singletons. The material was PBMCs, obtained 5 days after the yellow fever booster vaccination. The receptors were gathered from a man aged 18 to 29 who received the YFV17D yellow fever vaccine. Both conserved end residues are part of each CDR3. Each record gives: J gene, V gene, clone size, D gene, CDR3 DNA, CDR3 protein. D genes are given only for firm matches. Clone size is given for some rows only: seen once, a few or many times, or a class if the clone is expanded.

TRBJ1-5	TRBV28	many	.	TGTGCCAGTTTTAGCAATCAGCCCCAGCATTTT	CASFSNQPQHF
TRBJ2-5	TRBV6-2/TRBV6-3	.	.	TGTGCCAGGATCTGGGTGGAGACCCAGTACTTC	CARIWVETQYF
TRBJ1-5	TRBV6-2/TRBV6-3	.	.	TGTGCCAGCAATGACCAGGCCTATCAGCCCCAGCATTTT	CASNDQAYQPQHF
TRBJ1-3	TRBV23-1	many	.	TGCGCCAGCAGTCAGGGGGGAACCGTACCCATCACTGGAAACACCATATATTTT	CASSQGGTVPITGNTIYF
TRBJ2-3	TRBV11-2	.	.	TGTGCCAGCAGCGTAGGATTTAGGGGTCGGGATACGCAGTATTTT	CASSVGFRGRDTQYF
TRBJ1-1	TRBV18	few	.	TGTGCCAGCTCTCCATCCCTCACTGAAGCTTTCTTT	CASSPSLTEAFF
TRBJ2-1	TRBV4-1	few	.	TGCGCCAGCAGCCTACAGGGCGGGGGCCCCTACAATGAGCAGTTCTTC	CASSLQGGGPYNEQFF
TRBJ1-1	TRBV7-2	.	.	TGTGCCAGCAGGGGTGGCAGGGTCGAAGCTTTCTTT	CASRGGRVEAFF
TRBJ1-1	TRBV6-2/TRBV6-3	.	TRBD1	TGTGCCACCCTGGACAGGGGCACTGAAGCTTTCTTT	CATLDRGTEAFF
TRBJ1-1	TRBV5-6	few	.	TGTGCCAGCAGCTGGTCAGGGGCTGAAGCTTTCTTT	CASSWSGAEAFF
TRBJ1-3	TRBV7-9	.	.	TGTGCCAGCTTTCCGGGCAGGGGCGTTTTGGCTGGAAACACCATATATTTT	CASFPGRGVLAGNTIYF
TRBJ1-2	TRBV29-1	many	.	TGCAGCGTGCCTCAGGGGCTCGGTGGCTACACCTTC	CSVPQGLGGYTF
TRBJ2-5	TRBV5-5	many	TRBD2	TGTGCCAGCAGCACCGGACTAGCGGGGGGGCGGGTTGAGACCCAGTACTTC	CASSTGLAGGRVETQYF
TRBJ2-5	TRBV5-1	few	.	TGCGCCAGCAGCTCGGAACCACTCCGGAGGGAGACCCAGTACTTC	CASSSEPLRRETQYF
TRBJ2-5	TRBV12-2	.	.	TGTGCAAGTCGGGAACCGTTCGGGGGGGAGCGAGAGACCCAGTACTTC	CASREPFGGERETQYF
TRBJ1-2	TRBV4-3	.	.	TGCGCCAGCAGCCAAGATGTGGGGCCTAACTATGGCTACACCTTC	CASSQDVGPNYGYTF
TRBJ1-2	TRBV6-1	many	TRBD1	TGTGCCAGCAGGCTGGGACAGTCGGATTCTTATGGCTACACCTTC	CASRLGQSDSYGYTF
TRBJ1-1	TRBV18	.	.	TGTGCCAGCTCACCGGGGTGGGCCACTGAAGCTTTCTTT	CASSPGWATEAFF
TRBJ1-2	TRBV7-2	.	.	TGTGCCAGCAGCTTAGAAACGCTCCGCCCCTATGGCTACACCTTC	CASSLETLRPYGYTF
TRBJ2-3	TRBV29-1	few	.	TGCAGCGTTGGGTATAGTAGTTTAAGAGATACGCAGTATTTT	CSVGYSSLRDTQYF
TRBJ2-5	TRBV20-1	few	TRBD2	TGCAGTGCTAGAGTCAGCGGGGGCCAAGAGACCCAGTACTTC	CSARVSGGQETQYF
TRBJ2-1	TRBV7-9	.	.	TGTGCCAGCAGCTCTAACCTGGACGCCTACAATGAGCAGTTCTTC	CASSSNLDAYNEQFF
TRBJ2-3	TRBV5-5	many	.	TGTGCCAGCACCCAAGAGGGTGGATGGCTAACAGATACGCAGTATTTT	CASTQEGGWLTDTQYF
TRBJ1-4	TRBV10-3	many	TRBD1	TGTGCCATCAGTGAGTCGAACAGGGGAATCGGCGAAAAACTGTTTTTT	CAISESNRGIGEKLFF
TRBJ2-7	TRBV3-1	many	.	TGTGCCAGCAGCCAAGGGGTGGGGTACGAGCAGTACTTC	CASSQGVGYEQYF
TRBJ1-1	TRBV6-5	.	.	TGTGCCAGCAGTTACTCCGTGTTAACTGAAGCTTTCTTT	CASSYSVLTEAFF
TRBJ2-7	TRBV6-5	many	.	TGTGCCAGCGGAAGGTACGACGAGCAGTACTTC	CASGRYDEQYF
TRBJ2-5	TRBV4-1	many	.	TGCGCCAGCAGCCCGCAGGAGGGTCCACCCCCAGAGACCCAGTACTTC	CASSPQEGPPPETQYF
TRBJ2-5	TRBV11-1	.	TRBD1	TGTGCCAGCAGCTGGTCCGGGACAGGGAAAGAGACCCAGTACTTC	CASSWSGTGKETQYF
TRBJ1-1	TRBV5-1	many	TRBD1	TGCGCCAGCAGCTCGTCACCGGGACAGGGGTTCCGGAACACTGAAGCTTTCTTT	CASSSSPGQGFRNTEAFF
TRBJ1-1	TRBV2	few	.	TGTGCCAGCAGAGCTGAGGGTGAAGCTTTCTTT	CASRAEGEAFF
TRBJ2-4	TRBV6-5	.	TRBD1	TGTGCCAGCAGTGACAGGGGACGGGACAAAAACATTCAGTACTTC	CASSDRGRDKNIQYF
TRBJ1-1	TRBV5-1	few	TRBD1	TGCGCCAGCAGCCGGGACAGGGATGAAGCTTTCTTT	CASSRDRDEAFF
TRBJ1-1	TRBV5-1	many	.	TGCGCCAGCAGCTTGTCCTCGGGGAGCCCTGAAGCTTTCTTT	CASSLSSGSPEAFF
TRBJ2-7	TRBV18	many	.	TGTGCCAGCTCCCTTGAGGGCAGCCTCAAATCCTACGAGCAGTACTTC	CASSLEGSLKSYEQYF
TRBJ2-3	TRBV6-5	few	.	TGTGCCAGCACCCGGCAGCTACCCACAGATACGCAGTATTTT	CASTRQLPTDTQYF
TRBJ1-5	TRBV28	many	TRBD1	TGTGCCAGCAGCAGACAGGGGAGTTATCAGCCCCAGCATTTT	CASSRQGSYQPQHF
TRBJ2-1	TRBV4-1	many	.	TGCGCCAGCAGCCAGGTCAGGGTGACGCTATACAATGAGCAGTTCTTC	CASSQVRVTLYNEQFF
TRBJ1-6	TRBV12-3/TRBV12-4	few	TRBD1	TGTGCCAGCAGGACCTCGACAGGGGGTAATTCACCCCTCCACTTT	CASRTSTGGNSPLHF
TRBJ2-3	TRBV2	.	TRBD2	TGTGCCAGCAGCGGGACTAGCGGGGGGCCCCCCGACGGCACAGATACGCAGTATTTT	CASSGTSGGPPDGTDTQYF
TRBJ2-5	TRBV18	few	.	TGTGCCAGCTCACTGGGAGGCGGGACGGAGACCCAGTACTTC	CASSLGGGTETQYF
TRBJ2-2	TRBV4-1	.	TRBD2	TGCGCCAGCAGCCACGGCGCGGGGGGGCTCACCGGGGAGCTGTTTTTT	CASSHGAGGLTGELFF
TRBJ2-7	TRBV7-2	.	.	TGTGCCAGCAGCTTAACTAGTCGGTACGAGCAGTACTTC	CASSLTSRYEQYF
TRBJ1-6	TRBV7-3	.	TRBD1	TGTGCCAGCAGCGTAGGGACAGGATATAATTCACCCCTCCACTTT	CASSVGTGYNSPLHF
TRBJ2-6	TRBV6-2/TRBV6-3	.	TRBD1	TGTGCCAGCAGTTCATATCGAGGACAGGCGGACTCTGGGGCCAACGTCCTGACTTTC	CASSSYRGQADSGANVLTF